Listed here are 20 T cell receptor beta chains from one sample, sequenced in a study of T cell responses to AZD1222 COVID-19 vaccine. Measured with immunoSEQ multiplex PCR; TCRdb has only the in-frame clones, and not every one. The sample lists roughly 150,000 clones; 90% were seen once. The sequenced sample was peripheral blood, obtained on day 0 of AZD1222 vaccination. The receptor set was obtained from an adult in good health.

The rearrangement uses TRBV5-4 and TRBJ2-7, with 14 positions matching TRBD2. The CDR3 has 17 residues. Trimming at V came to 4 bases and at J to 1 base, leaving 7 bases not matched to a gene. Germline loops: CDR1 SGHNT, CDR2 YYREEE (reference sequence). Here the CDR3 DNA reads TGTGCCAGCAGCCCAGGACTAGCGGGAGGCTCTTCCTACGAGCAGTACTTC. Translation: CASSPGLAGGSSYEQYF.

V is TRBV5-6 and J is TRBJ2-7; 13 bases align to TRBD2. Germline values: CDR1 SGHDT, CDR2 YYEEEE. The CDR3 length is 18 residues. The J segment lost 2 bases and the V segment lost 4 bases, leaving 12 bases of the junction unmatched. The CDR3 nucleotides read TGTGCCAGCAGCCACGGACTAGCGGGAGTGTCGGGAACCTACGAGCAGTACTTC. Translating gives CASSHGLAGVSGTYEQYF.

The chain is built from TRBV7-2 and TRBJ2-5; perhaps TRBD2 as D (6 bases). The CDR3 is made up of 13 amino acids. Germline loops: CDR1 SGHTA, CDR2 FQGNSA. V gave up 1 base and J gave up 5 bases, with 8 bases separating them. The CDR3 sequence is CASSLGRGETQYF. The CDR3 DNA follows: TGTGCCAGCAGCTTAGGGAGGGGCGAGACCCAGTACTTC. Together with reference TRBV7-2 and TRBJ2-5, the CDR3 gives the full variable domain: GAGVSQSPSNKVTEKGKDVELRCDPISGHTALYWYRQSLGQGLEFLIYFQGNSAPDKSGLPSDRFSAERTGGSVSTLTIQRTQQEDSAVYLCASSLGRGETQYFGPGTRLLVL.

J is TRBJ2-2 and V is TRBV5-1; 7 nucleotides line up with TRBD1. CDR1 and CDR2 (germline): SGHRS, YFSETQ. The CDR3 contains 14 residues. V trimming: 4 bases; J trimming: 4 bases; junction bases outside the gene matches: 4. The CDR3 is CASSEGAGTGELFF. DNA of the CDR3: TGCGCCAGCAGCGAGGGGGCGGGCACCGGGGAGCTGTTTTTT.

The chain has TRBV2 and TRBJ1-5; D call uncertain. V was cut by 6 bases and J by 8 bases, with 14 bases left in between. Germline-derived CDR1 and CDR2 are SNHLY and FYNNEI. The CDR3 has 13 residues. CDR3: CASRPVSPEPQHF. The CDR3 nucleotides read TGTGCCAGCAGACCGGTGTCACCGGAGCCCCAGCATTTT.

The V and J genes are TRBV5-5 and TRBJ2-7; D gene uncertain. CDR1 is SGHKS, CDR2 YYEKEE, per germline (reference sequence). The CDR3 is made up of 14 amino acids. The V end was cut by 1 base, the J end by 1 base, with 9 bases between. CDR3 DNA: TGTGCCAGCAGCTTGATTCCAGGTTCCTACGAGCAGTACTTC. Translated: CASSLIPGSYEQYF.

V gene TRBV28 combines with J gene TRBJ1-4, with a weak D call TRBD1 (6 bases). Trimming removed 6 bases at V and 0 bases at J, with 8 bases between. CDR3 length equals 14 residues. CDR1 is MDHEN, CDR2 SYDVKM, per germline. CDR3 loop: CASRGAPTNEKLFF. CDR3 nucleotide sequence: TGTGCCAGCAGGGGGGCACCAACTAATGAAAAACTGTTTTTT.

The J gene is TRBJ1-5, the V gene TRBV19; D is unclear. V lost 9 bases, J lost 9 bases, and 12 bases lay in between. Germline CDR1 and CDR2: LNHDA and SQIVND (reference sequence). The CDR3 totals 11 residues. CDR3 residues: CARRPFLPQHF. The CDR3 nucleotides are TGTGCCAGGAGGCCCTTTCTGCCCCAGCATTTT.

CDR3 amino acids: CASSQESGALGYTF. The CDR3 nucleotides read TGTGCCAGCAGCCAAGAGTCAGGGGCGCTAGGCTACACCTTC. This sequence joins TRBV4-2 and TRBJ1-2; possible D gene TRBD1, 6 bases. CDR3 length: 14 amino acids. V was cut by 0 bases and J by 8 bases, with 13 bases left in between. In germline, CDR1 is LGHNA, CDR2 YNFKEQ.

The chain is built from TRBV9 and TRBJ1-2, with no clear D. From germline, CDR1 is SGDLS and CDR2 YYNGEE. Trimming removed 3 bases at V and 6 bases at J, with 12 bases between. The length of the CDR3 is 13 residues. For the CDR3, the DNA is TGTGCCAGCAGCGCCTCGAATCGGGATGGCTACACCTTC. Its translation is CASSASNRDGYTF. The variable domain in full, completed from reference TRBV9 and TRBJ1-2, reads DSGVTQTPKHLITATGQRVTLRCSPRSGDLSVYWYQQSLDQGLQFLIQYYNGEERAKGNILERFSAQQFPDLHSELNLSSLELGDSALYFCASSASNRDGYTFGSGTRLTVV.

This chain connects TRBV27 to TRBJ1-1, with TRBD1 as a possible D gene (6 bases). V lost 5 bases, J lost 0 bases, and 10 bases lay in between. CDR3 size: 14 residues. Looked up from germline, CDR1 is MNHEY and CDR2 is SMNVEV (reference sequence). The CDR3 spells CASSPGVVNTEAFF. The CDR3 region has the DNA TGTGCCAGCAGTCCAGGGGTTGTGAACACTGAAGCTTTCTTT.

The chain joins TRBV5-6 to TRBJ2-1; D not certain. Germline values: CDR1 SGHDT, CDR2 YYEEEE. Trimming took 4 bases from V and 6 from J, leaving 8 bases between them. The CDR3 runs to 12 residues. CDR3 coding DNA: TGTGCCAGCAGCCTAACCATCAATGAGCAGTTCTTC. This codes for CASSLTINEQFF.

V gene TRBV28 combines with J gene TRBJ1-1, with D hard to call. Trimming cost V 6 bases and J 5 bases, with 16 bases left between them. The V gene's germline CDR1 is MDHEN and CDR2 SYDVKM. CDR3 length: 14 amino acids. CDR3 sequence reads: CASSLGEVPTEAFF. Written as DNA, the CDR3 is TGTGCCAGCAGCCTTGGGGAGGTCCCTACTGAAGCTTTCTTT.

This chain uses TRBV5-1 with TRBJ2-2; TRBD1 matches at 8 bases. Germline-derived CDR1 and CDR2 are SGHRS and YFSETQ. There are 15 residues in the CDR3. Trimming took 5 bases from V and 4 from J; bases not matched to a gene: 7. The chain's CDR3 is CASSSGTGITGELFF. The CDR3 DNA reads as TGCGCCAGCAGTTCCGGGACAGGAATCACCGGGGAGCTGTTTTTT.

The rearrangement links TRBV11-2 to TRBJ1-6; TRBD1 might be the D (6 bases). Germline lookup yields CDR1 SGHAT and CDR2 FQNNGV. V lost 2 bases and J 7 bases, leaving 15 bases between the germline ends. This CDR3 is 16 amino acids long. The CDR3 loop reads CASSLHGTLGNSPLHF. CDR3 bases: TGTGCCAGCAGCTTACACGGGACATTGGGGAATTCACCCCTCCACTTT.

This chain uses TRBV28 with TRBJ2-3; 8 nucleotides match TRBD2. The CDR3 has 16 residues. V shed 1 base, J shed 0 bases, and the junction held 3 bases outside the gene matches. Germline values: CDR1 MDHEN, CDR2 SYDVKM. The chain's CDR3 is CASSLFGRASTDTQYF. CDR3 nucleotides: TGTGCCAGCAGTTTATTCGGGAGGGCCAGCACAGATACGCAGTATTTT.

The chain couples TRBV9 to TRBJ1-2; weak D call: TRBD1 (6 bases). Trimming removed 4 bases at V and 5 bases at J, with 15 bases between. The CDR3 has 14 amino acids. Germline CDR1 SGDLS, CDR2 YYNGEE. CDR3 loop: CASSPRGARYGYTF. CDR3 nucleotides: TGTGCCAGCAGCCCCCGGGGGGCTCGGTATGGCTACACCTTC.

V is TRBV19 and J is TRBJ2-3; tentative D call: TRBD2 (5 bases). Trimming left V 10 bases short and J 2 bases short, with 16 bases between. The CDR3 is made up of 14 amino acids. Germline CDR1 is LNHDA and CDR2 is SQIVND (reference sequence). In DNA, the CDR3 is TGTGCCACCATGTCGGGGAAGATCACAGATACGCAGTATTTT. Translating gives CATMSGKITDTQYF.

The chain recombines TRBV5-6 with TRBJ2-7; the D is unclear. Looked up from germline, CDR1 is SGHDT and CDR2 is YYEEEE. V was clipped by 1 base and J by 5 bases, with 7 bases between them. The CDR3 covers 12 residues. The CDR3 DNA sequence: TGTGCCAGCAGCTTGTTACCGGACGAGCAGTACTTC. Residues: CASSLLPDEQYF.

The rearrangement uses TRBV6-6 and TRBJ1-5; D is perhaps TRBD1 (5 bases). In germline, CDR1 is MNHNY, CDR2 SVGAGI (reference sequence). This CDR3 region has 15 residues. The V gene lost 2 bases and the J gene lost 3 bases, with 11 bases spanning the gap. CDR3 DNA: TGTGCCAGCAGTTACGCAGGGTCATACAATCAGCCCCAGCATTTT. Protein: CASSYAGSYNQPQHF.